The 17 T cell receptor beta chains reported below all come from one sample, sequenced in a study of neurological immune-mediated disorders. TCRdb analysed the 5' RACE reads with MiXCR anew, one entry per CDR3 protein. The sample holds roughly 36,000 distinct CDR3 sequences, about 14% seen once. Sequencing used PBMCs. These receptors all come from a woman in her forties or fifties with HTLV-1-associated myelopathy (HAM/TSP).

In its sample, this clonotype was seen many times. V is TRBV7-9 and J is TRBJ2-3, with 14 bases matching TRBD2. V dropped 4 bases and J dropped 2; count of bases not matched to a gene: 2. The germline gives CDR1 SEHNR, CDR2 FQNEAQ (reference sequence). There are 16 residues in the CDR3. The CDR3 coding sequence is TGTGCCAGCAGCTCGGGACTAGCGGGGGCCACAGATACGCAGTATTTT. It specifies CASSSGLAGATDTQYF. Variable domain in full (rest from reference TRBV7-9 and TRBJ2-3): DTGVSQNPRHKITKRGQNVTFRCDPISEHNRLYWYRQTLGQGPEFLTYFQNEAQLEKSRLLSDRFSAERPKGSFSTLEIQRTEQGDSAMYLCASSSGLAGATDTQYFGPGTRLTVL.

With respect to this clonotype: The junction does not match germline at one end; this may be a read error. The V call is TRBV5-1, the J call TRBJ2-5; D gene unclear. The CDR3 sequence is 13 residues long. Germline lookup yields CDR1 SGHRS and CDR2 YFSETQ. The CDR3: CANSLVGGETQYF. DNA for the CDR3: TGCGCCAACAGCTTGGTTGGTGGAGAGACCCAGTACTTC.

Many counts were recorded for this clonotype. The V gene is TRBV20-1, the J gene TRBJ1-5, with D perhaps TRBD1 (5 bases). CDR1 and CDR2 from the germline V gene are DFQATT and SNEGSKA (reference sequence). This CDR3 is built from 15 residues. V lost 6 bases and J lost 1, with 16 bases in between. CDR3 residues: CSAFGGDGSNQPQHF. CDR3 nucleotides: TGCAGTGCATTTGGGGGGGATGGGAGCAATCAGCCCCAGCATTTT.

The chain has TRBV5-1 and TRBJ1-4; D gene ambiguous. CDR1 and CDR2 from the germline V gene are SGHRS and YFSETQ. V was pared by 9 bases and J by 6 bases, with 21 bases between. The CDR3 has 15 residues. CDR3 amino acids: CAITPSGCRDEKLFF. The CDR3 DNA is TGCGCCATCACCCCTAGCGGGTGCAGAGATGAAAAACTGTTTTTT. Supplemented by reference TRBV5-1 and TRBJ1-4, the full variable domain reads KAGVTQTPRYLIKTRGQQVTLSCSPISGHRSVSWYQQTPGQGLQFLFEYFSETQRNKGNFPGRFSGRQFSNSRSEMNVSTLELGDSALYLCAITPSGCRDEKLFFGSGTQLSVL.

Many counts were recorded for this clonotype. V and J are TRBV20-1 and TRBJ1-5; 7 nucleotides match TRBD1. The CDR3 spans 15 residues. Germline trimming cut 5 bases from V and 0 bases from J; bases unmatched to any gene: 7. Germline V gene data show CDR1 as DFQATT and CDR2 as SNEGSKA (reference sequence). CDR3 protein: CSAAPGQISNQPQHF. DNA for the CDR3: TGCAGTGCTGCCCCGGGACAGATTAGCAATCAGCCCCAGCATTTT.

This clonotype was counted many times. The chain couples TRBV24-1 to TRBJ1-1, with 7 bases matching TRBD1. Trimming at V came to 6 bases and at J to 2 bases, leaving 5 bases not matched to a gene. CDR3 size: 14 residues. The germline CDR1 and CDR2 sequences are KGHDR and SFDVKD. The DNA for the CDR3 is TGTGCCACCAGTTCCCAGGGGGTTAACACTGAAGCTTTCTTT. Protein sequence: CATSSQGVNTEAFF.

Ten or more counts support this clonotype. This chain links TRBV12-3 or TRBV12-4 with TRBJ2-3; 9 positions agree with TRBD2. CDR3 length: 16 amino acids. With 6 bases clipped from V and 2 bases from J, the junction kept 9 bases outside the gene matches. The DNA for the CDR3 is TGTGCCAGCAGCTTATCCGGGACTAGCCTCACAGATACGCAGTATTTT. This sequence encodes CASSLSGTSLTDTQYF.

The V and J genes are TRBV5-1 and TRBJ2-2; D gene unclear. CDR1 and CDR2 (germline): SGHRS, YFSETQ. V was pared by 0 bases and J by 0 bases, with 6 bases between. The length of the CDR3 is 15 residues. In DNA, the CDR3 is TGCGCCAGCAGCTTGGGTTTGACGAACACCGGGGAGCTGTTTTTT. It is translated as CASSLGLTNTGELFF.

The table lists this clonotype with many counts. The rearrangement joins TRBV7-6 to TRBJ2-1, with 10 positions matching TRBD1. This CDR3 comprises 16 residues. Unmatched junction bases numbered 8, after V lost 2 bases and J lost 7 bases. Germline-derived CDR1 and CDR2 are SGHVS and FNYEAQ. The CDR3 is CASSLTTGGSGNEQFF. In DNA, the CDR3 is TGTGCCAGCAGCTTAACGACAGGGGGCAGCGGGAATGAGCAGTTCTTC. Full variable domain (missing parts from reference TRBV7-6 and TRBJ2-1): GAGVSQSPRYKVTKRGQDVALRCDPISGHVSLYWYRQALGQGPEFLTYFNYEAQQDKSGLPNDRFSAERPEGSISTLTIQRTEQRDSAMYRCASSLTTGGSGNEQFFGPGTRLTVL.

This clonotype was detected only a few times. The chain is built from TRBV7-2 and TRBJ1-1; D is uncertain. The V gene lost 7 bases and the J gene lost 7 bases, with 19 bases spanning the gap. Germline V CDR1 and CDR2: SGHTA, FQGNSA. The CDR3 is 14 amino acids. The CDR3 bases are TGTGCCAGCAACCACGGGGATGAGGGCGATGAAGCTTTCTTT. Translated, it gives CASNHGDEGDEAFF.

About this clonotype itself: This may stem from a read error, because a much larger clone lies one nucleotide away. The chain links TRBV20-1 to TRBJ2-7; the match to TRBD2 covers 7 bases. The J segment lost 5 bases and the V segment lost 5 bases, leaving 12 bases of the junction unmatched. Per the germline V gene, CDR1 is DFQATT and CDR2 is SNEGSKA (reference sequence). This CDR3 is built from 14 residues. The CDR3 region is CSAGREAQRNEQYF. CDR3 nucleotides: TGCAGTGCTGGTCGGGAGGCTCAAAGAAACGAGCAGTACTTC.

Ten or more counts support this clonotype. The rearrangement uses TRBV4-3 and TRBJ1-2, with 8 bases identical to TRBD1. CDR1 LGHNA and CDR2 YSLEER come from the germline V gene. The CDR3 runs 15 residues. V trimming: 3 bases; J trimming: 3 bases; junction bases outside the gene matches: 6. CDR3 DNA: TGCGCCAGCAGCCATGACGCAGGGGGCCACTATGGCTACACCTTC. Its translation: CASSHDAGGHYGYTF.

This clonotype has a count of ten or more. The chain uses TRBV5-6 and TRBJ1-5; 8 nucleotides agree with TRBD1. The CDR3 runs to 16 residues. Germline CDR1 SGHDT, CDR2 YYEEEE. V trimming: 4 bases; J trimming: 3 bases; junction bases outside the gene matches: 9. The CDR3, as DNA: TGTGCCAGCAGCACTAGACAGGGACAGGACAATCAGCCCCAGCATTTT. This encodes CASSTRQGQDNQPQHF.

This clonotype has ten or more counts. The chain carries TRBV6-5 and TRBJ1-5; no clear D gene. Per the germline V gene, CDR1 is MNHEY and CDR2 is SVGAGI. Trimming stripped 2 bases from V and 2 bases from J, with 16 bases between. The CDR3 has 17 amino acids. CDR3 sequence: CASSYSRPGGGNQPQHF. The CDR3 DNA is TGTGCCAGCAGTTACAGCCGGCCGGGAGGAGGCAATCAGCCCCAGCATTTT.

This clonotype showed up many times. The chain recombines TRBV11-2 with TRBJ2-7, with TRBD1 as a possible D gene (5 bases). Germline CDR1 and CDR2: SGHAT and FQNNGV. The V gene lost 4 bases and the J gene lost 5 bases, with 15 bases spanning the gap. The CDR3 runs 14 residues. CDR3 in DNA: TGTGCCAGCAGCTCGGCAGGGAACCGGAACGAGCAGTACTTC. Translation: CASSSAGNRNEQYF. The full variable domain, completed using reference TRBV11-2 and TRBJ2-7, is EAGVAQSPRYKIIEKRQSVAFWCNPISGHATLYWYQQILGQGPKLLIQFQNNGVVDDSQLPKDRFSAERLKGVDSTLKIQPAKLEDSAVYLCASSSAGNRNEQYFGPGTRLTVT.

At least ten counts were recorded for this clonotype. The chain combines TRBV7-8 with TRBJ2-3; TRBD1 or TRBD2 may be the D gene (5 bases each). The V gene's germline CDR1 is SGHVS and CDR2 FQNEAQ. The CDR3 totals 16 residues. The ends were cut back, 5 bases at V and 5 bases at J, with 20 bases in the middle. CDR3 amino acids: CASSLSLLRGEDTQYF. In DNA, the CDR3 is TGTGCCAGCAGCCTTTCTTTGTTGAGGGGCGAAGATACGCAGTATTTT.

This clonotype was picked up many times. The CDR3 bases are TGTGCCAGCAGTCCAAACCCGGCGGAAGGCTACACCTTC. Protein sequence: CASSPNPAEGYTF. This chain joins TRBV12-3 or TRBV12-4 and TRBJ1-2; D gene ambiguous. The CDR3 consists of 13 residues. V lost 5 bases and J lost 8, with 15 bases in between.